This T cell receptor beta chain was observed in a study of human T cells and chemical hapten exposure. V gave up 7 bases and J gave up 0 bases; unmatched junction bases: 6. The V gene's germline CDR1 is SQVTM and CDR2 ANQGSEA. CDR3 length: 13 amino acids. TCRdb itself ran the RACE reads through MiXCR, one entry per CDR3 protein. The sample lists about 260,000 distinct CDR3 sequences; about 8.6% were seen once. As to time point: pre-sensitization, week 0. This sample's treatment: therapeutic diphenylcyclopropenone sensitization with weekly scalp DPC. This clonotype was observed a few times. The receptor was derived from a woman between 40 and 50 years old with alopecia areata. Some clones in this sample may be carry-over from other donors' samples. This specimen was whole blood, taken in connection with sensitization to the hapten diphenylcyclopropenone (DPC). V and J are TRBV29-1 and TRBJ2-7, with TRBD2 matching over 7 bases. CDR3: CSACSGASYEQYF. In DNA, the CDR3 is TGCAGCGCCTGCAGCGGGGCCTCCTACGAGCAGTACTTC.